One T cell receptor beta chain is described in this entry. Its antigen is undetermined. Trimming took 0 bases from V and 2 from J; bases not matched to a gene: 19. This CDR3 contains 21 residues. Germline V lookup: CDR1 LNHNV, CDR2 YYDKDF (reference sequence). Libraries were prepared by immunoSEQ multiplex PCR; TCRdb keeps only in-frame clonotypes and omits some of them. The table has tens of thousands of clones, about 86% seen once. The data were taken from a study of lymphopenia after photon versus proton radiotherapy. Findings and caveats of the study: After the lymphocyte nadir, photon-treated repertoires showed oligoclonal expansion, especially of CD8+ Temra cells. Relative stability marked proton patients; photon patients lost diversity and naive cells.

The TCR sequence derives from a woman in her 70s with pancreatic cancer. Some clones in this sample may be carry-over from other donors' samples. The sequencing here drew on peripheral blood, taken from a patient treated with proton-based radiotherapy. V and J are TRBV15 and TRBJ2-7, with TRBD2 matching over 10 bases. CDR3 protein: CATSRDSPRSGLADWTYEQYF. The CDR3 coding sequence is TGTGCCACCAGCAGAGATTCCCCGCGAAGTGGACTAGCGGATTGGACCTACGAGCAGTACTTC.